Shown below are 3 T cell receptor beta chains from a single sample sequenced in a study of cytomegalovirus exposure and HLA in healthy donors. The PCR made use of 60 Vbeta and 13 Jbeta primers. The method was immunoSEQ multiplex PCR; TCRdb's version includes in-frame clones alone and lacks a portion of them. The sample contains roughly 23,000 clones, around 73% of which appear only once. Sequenced: PBMCs. The receptors shown here come from a man aged 55 to 70 in good health and CMV-seronegative.

The rearrangement links TRBV28 to TRBJ1-5, with 7 bases lining up with TRBD1. The CDR3 covers 14 residues. V lost 5 bases and J lost 6; bases outside the gene matches: 7. Germline CDR1 MDHEN, CDR2 SYDVKM. The CDR3 spells CASSPQTGFQPQHF. The CDR3 coding sequence is TGTGCCAGCAGTCCCCAGACAGGGTTTCAGCCCCAGCATTTT.

The V and J genes are TRBV7-8 and TRBJ1-2, with a weak D call TRBD1 (5 bases). V was cut by 4 bases and J by 5 bases, with 14 bases left in between. The CDR3 is 14 residues long. Germline CDR1 reads SGHVS; CDR2 reads FQNEAQ. The chain's CDR3 is CASSSKDTPYGYTF. DNA of the CDR3: TGTGCCAGCAGCTCAAAGGACACCCCTTATGGCTACACCTTC.

The CDR3 region is CASSPTPGQGADTQYF. The CDR3 DNA sequence: TGTGCCAGCAGCCCGACCCCAGGACAGGGGGCGGATACGCAGTATTTT. The chain recombines TRBV5-4 with TRBJ2-3; TRBD1 matches 11 bases. The CDR3 contains 16 residues. Trimming took 4 bases from V and 6 from J; bases not matched to a gene: 10. Germline V gene sequence: CDR1 SGHNT, CDR2 YYREEE (reference sequence).